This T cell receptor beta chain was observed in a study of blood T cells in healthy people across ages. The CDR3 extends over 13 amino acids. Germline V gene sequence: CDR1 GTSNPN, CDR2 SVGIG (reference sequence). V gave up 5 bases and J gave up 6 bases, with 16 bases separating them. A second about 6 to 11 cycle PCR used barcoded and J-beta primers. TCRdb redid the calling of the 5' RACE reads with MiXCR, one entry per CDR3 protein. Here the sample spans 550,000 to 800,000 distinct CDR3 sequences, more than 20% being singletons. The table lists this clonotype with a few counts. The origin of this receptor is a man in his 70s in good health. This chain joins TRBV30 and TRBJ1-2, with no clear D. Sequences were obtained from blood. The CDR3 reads CAWAPRVADGYTF. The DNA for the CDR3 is TGTGCCTGGGCCCCGCGGGTCGCCGATGGCTACACCTTC.